This TCR beta chain appears in the sequencing data of a study of T cells after yellow fever vaccination. Looking at the study overall: In the case of low-cell-number fractions, SMART-Seq v4 Ultra Low Input was used for preparation.

This clonotype was found a few times. Its target is not known. The length of the CDR3 is 17 residues. Broader study findings: Subsequent booster samples again held most clones from primary vaccination (approximately 95% CD4, about 90% CD8). CD4 and CD8 compartments shared a small share of clonotypes.

TCRdb passed the 5' RACE reads through MiXCR, listing each CDR3 protein once. This table has 300,000 to 400,000 distinct CDR3 sequences, 9.5% to 15% appearing once. The chain joins TRBV21-1 to TRBJ2-2; the table gives TRBD1 as D, unverified against the DNA. TRBV21-1 is a recognized pseudogene. The sequence was obtained from a man younger than 30 who received the YFV17D yellow fever vaccine. The sequenced sample was CD4+ T cells sorted from PBMCs, obtained 15 days after the yellow fever booster vaccination. The CDR3 here is CASSKGRMDSNTGELFF. CDR3 nucleotides: TGTGCCAGCAGCAAAGGAAGAATGGACAGTAACACCGGGGAGCTGTTTTTT.